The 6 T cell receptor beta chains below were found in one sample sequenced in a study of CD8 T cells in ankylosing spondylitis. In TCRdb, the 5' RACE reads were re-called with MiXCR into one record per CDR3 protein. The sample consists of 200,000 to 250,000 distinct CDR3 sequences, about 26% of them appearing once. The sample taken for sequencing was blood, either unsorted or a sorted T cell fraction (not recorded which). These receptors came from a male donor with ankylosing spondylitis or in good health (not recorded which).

The CDR3 DNA is TGTGCCAGCAGCTCTGACGTCGGGGGAGTGGAGACCCAGTACTTC. Its protein is CASSSDVGGVETQYF. The V gene is TRBV6-1, the J gene TRBJ2-5; maybe TRBD2 (6 bases). This CDR3 contains 15 residues. CDR1 and CDR2 from the germline V gene are MNHNS and SASEGT. The V and J ends lost 6 bases and 5 bases respectively, with 19 bases between them.

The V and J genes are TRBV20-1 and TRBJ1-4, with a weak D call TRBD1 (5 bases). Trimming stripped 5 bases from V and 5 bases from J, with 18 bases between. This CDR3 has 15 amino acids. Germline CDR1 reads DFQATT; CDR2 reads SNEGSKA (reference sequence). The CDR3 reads CSAREGNGKNEKLFF. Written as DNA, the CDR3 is TGCAGTGCTCGCGAGGGGAACGGAAAGAATGAAAAACTGTTTTTT.

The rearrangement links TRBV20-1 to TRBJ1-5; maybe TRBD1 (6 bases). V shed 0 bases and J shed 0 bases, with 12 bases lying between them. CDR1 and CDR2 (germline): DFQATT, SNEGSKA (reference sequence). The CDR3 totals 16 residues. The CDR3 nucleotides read TGCAGTGCTAGAGATCGTGGGGACAATAGCAATCAGCCCCAGCATTTT. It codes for CSARDRGDNSNQPQHF.

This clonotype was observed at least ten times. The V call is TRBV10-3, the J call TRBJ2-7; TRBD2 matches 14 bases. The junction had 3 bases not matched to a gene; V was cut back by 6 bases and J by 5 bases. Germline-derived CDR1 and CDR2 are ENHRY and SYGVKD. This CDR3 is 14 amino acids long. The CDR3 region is CAIRGTSGSHEQYF. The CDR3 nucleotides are TGTGCCATCAGGGGGACTAGCGGGAGCCACGAGCAGTACTTC.

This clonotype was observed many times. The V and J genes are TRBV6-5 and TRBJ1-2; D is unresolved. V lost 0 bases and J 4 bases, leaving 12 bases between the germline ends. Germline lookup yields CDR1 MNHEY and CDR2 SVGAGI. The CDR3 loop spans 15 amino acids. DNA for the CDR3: TGTGCCAGCAGTTACTCGATTGGGCAGAGCTATGGCTACACCTTC. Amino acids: CASSYSIGQSYGYTF.

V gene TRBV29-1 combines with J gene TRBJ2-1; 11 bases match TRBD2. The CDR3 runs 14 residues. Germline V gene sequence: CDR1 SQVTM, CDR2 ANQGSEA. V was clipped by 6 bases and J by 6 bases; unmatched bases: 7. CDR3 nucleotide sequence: TGCAGCGTGGGGACTAGCGGATATTCCAATGAGCAGTTCTTC. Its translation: CSVGTSGYSNEQFF.